This T cell receptor beta chain emerged from a study of shared clonotypes between healthy human individuals. Measured with immunoSEQ multiplex PCR; TCRdb has only the in-frame clones, and not every one. Here the sample spans about 650,000 clones, around 95% being singletons. In the naive CD8 group, cells lacked CD45RO and were positively selected for CCR7, so terminally differentiated effector memory CD45RA+ cells were left out. The V end lost 0 bases, the J end lost 1 base, and 15 bases lay between the germline ends. The length of the CDR3 is 17 residues. Germline values: CDR1 SGHAT, CDR2 FQNNGV. The chain uses TRBV11-2 and TRBJ1-1, with a tentative D call TRBD1 (6 bases). This TCR came from a woman in her 30s in good health. The sample comprised naive CD8+ T cells sorted from blood. The CDR3 DNA follows: TGTGCCAGCAGCTTAGATAGGGGGGGAGGTAGGAACACTGAAGCTTTCTTT. This sequence encodes CASSLDRGGGRNTEAFF.